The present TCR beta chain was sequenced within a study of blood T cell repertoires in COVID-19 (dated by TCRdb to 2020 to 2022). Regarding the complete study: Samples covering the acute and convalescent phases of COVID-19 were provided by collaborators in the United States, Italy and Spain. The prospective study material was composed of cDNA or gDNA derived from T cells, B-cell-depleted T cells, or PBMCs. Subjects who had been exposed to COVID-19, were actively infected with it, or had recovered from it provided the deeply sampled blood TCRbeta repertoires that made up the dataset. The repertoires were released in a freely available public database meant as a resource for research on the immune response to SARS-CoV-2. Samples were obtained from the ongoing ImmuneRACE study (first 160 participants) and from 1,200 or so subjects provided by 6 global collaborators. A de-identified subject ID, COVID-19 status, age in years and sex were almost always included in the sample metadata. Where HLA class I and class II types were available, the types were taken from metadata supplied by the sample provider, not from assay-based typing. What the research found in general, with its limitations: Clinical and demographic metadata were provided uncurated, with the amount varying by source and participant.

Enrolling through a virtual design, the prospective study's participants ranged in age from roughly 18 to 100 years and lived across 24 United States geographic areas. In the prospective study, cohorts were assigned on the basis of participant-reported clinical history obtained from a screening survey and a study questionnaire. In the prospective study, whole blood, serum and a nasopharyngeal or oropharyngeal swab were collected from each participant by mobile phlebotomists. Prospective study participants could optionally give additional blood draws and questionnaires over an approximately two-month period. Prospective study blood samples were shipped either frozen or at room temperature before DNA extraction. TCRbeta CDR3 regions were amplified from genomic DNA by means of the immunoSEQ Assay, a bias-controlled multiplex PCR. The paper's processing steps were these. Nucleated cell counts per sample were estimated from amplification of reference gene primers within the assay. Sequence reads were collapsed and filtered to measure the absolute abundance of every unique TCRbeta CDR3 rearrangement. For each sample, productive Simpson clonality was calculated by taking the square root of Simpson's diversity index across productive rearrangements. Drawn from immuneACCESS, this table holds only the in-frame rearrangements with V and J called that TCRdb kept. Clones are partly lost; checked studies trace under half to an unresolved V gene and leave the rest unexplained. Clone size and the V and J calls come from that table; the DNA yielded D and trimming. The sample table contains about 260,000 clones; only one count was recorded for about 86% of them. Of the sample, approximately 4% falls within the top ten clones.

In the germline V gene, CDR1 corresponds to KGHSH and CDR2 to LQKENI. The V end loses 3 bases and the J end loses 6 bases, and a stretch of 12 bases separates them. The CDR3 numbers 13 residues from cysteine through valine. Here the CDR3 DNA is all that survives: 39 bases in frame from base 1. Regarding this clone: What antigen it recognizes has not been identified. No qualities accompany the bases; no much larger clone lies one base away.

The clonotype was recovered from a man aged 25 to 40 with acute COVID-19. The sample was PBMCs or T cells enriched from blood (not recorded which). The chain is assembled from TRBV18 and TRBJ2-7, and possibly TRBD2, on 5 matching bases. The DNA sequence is TGTGCCAGCTCACCGAAGGGAGCCCTCGAGCAGTACGTC. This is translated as CASSPKGALEQYV.